This T cell receptor beta chain came from a study of metastatic and nonmetastatic thyroid tumors. Thyroid surgery was performed in patients who had received no treatment beforehand. The CDR3 consists of 13 residues. Germline CDR1 reads MNHEY; CDR2 reads SMNVEV (reference sequence). In regard to this clone: At one end the junction does not follow the germline gene, possibly because of a read error.

TCRdb reprocessed the PCR reads via MiXCR. The top ten hold about 21% of the sample, which has around 7,000 clones, roughly 30% seen once. The sequence derives from a female donor with papillary thyroid cancer or a benign thyroid nodule (not recorded which). Some clones in this sample may be carry-over from other donors' samples. The sequencing input was tumor tissue. The chain joins TRBV27 to TRBJ1-1; D remains unclear. The CDR3 is CASSFSRSTESFF. The DNA of the CDR3 is TGTGCCAGCAGTTTCAGCAGGTCCACTGAATCTTTCTTT.